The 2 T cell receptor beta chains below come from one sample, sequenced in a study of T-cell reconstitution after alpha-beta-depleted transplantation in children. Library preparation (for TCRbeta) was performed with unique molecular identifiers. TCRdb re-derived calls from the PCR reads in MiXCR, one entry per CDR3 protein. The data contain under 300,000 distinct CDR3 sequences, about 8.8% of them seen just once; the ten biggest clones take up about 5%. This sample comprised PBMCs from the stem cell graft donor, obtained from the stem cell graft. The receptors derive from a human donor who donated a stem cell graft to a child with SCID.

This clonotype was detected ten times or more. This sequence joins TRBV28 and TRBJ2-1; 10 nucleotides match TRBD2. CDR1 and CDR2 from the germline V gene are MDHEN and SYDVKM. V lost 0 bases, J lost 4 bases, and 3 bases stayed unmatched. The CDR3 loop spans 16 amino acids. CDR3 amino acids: CASSLWIAGGYNEQFF. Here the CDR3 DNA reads TGTGCCAGCAGTTTATGGATAGCGGGGGGTTACAATGAGCAGTTCTTC.

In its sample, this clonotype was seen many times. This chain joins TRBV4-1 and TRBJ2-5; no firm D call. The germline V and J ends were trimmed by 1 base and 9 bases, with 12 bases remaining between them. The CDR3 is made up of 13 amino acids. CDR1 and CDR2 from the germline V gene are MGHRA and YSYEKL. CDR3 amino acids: CASSQVPPAPQYF. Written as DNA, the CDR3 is TGCGCCAGCAGCCAAGTTCCCCCGGCGCCCCAGTACTTC.